A single sample is the source of the 21 T cell receptor beta chains below, sequenced in a study of T cell responses to AZD1222 COVID-19 vaccine. TCRdb's table, derived via immunoSEQ multiplex PCR, lists solely in-frame clones and lacks some. The sample consists of tens of thousands of clones, 90% to 95% of them appearing once. The sample in question was peripheral blood, obtained on day 0 of MenACWY control vaccination. The receptor source for this set is an adult in good health.

Here the CDR3 reads CASSGTGGQETQYF. In nucleotides, the CDR3 is TGTGCCAGTAGCGGGACAGGGGGCCAAGAGACCCAGTACTTC. J is TRBJ2-5 and V is TRBV19; 11 bases fit TRBD1. The CDR3 is made up of 14 amino acids. Germline CDR1 reads LNHDA; CDR2 reads SQIVND (reference sequence). V dropped 6 bases and J dropped 1; count of bases not matched to a gene: 1.

The CDR3 here is CSASPLARDYEQYF. The CDR3 DNA reads TGCAGTGCTAGTCCTCTAGCGAGGGACTACGAGCAGTACTTC. The V and J genes are TRBV20-1 and TRBJ2-7, with TRBD2 as a possible D gene (6 bases). Trimming left V 3 bases short and J 3 bases short, with 15 bases between. CDR1 and CDR2 (germline): DFQATT, SNEGSKA (reference sequence). This CDR3 contains 14 residues.

The CDR3 DNA is TGTGCCAGCAGCCTAGTCGGGGGAGTGGGTGAGACCCAGTACTTC. It yields the protein CASSLVGGVGETQYF. The chain links TRBV7-3 to TRBJ2-5; weak D call: TRBD2 (6 bases). The CDR3 sequence is 15 residues long. The germline V gene encodes CDR1 SGHTA and CDR2 FQGTGA. V lost 5 bases and J 5 bases, leaving 18 bases between the germline ends. Complete variable domain (other parts from reference TRBV7-3 and TRBJ2-5): GAGVSQTPSNKVTEKGKYVELRCDPISGHTALYWYRQSLGQGPEFLIYFQGTGAADDSGLPNDRFFAVRPEGSVSTLKIQRTERGDSAVYLCASSLVGGVGETQYFGPGTRLLVL.

V is TRBV2 and J is TRBJ2-3; TRBD1 agrees at 11 bases. V shed 5 bases and J 3 bases; nucleotides not matched to a gene: 16. The CDR3 is made up of 19 amino acids. Germline loops: CDR1 SNHLY, CDR2 FYNNEI. The CDR3, as DNA: TGTGCCAGCAGTCGAACCCAATTTGGACAGGGGGCTAGAACAGATACGCAGTATTTT. Encoded protein: CASSRTQFGQGARTDTQYF. Based on the CDR3 plus reference TRBV2 and TRBJ2-3, the full variable domain is EPEVTQTPSHQVTQMGQEVILRCVPISNHLYFYWYRQILGQKVEFLVSFYNNEISEKSEIFDDQFSVERPDGSNFTLKIRSTKLEDSAMYFCASSRTQFGQGARTDTQYFGPGTRLTVL.

The genes are TRBV3-1 (or the pseudogene TRBV3-2) and TRBJ1-1; a weak D match, TRBD1 (5 bases). V gave up 1 base and J gave up 5 bases, with 11 bases separating them. Germline lookup yields CDR1 LGHDT and CDR2 YNNKEL (reference sequence). The CDR3 covers 14 residues. The CDR3 region is CASSQAGWGTEAFF. CDR3 DNA sequence: TGTGCCAGCAGCCAAGCAGGGTGGGGAACTGAAGCTTTCTTT.

The chain employs TRBV6-6 and TRBJ1-2, with a weak D call TRBD1 (5 bases). Germline assignment: CDR1 MNHNY and CDR2 SVGAGI (reference sequence). V lost 4 bases to trimming and J lost 0 bases, with 9 bases between them. CDR3 length equals 14 residues. The CDR3 sequence is CASSWDGSNYGYTF. For the CDR3, the DNA is TGTGCCAGCAGTTGGGACGGCTCTAACTATGGCTACACCTTC.

The genes are TRBV6-6 and TRBJ1-6; D not certain. Germline values: CDR1 MNHNY, CDR2 SVGAGI (reference sequence). Trimming shortened V by 4 bases and J by 3 bases, and 10 bases separated the two germline ends. The CDR3 has 15 amino acids. The CDR3: CASSSLGNYNSPLHF. CDR3 bases: TGTGCCAGCAGTTCCCTGGGGAACTATAATTCACCCCTCCACTTT.

V usage is TRBV6-5 and J usage is TRBJ1-5, with a weak D call TRBD1 (6 bases). CDR1 MNHEY and CDR2 SVGAGI come from the germline V gene. CDR3 length: 14 residues. V was cut by 2 bases and J by 6 bases, with 11 bases left in between. DNA for the CDR3: TGTGCCAGCAGTTACCGGGGGCAAAGTCAGCCCCAGCATTTT. Amino acids: CASSYRGQSQPQHF.

The rearrangement links TRBV7-9 to TRBJ2-3, with 7 bases aligning to TRBD2. After removal of 4 bases from V and 2 bases from J, the junction contained 9 bases not matched to a gene. This CDR3 has 16 residues. Germline V lookup: CDR1 SEHNR, CDR2 FQNEAQ (reference sequence). The chain's CDR3 is CASSSTSGNPTDTQYF. The CDR3, as DNA: TGTGCCAGCAGCTCCACCAGCGGGAACCCCACAGATACGCAGTATTTT.

V gene TRBV18 combines with J gene TRBJ1-3; perhaps TRBD1 as D (5 bases). Between the trimmed V and J ends, which lost 4 bases and 2 bases, there was a span of 6 bases. The CDR3 runs to 13 residues. Looked up from germline, CDR1 is KGHSH and CDR2 is LQKENI. The CDR3 nucleotides are TGTGCCAGCTCACGGGGGGCTGGAAACACCATATATTTT. Amino acid sequence: CASSRGAGNTIYF.

This chain connects TRBV5-1 to TRBJ2-5; TRBD2 matches at 7 bases. Germline CDR1 SGHRS, CDR2 YFSETQ. The CDR3 contains 16 residues. J gave up 5 bases and V 5 bases, and 15 bases lay outside the gene matches. CDR3 region: CASRVGHGGRVETQYF. Written as DNA, the CDR3 is TGCGCCAGCAGGGTGGGCCACGGCGGGAGAGTCGAGACCCAGTACTTC. The full variable domain, rest sourced from reference TRBV5-1 and TRBJ2-5, is KAGVTQTPRYLIKTRGQQVTLSCSPISGHRSVSWYQQTPGQGLQFLFEYFSETQRNKGNFPGRFSGRQFSNSRSEMNVSTLELGDSALYLCASRVGHGGRVETQYFGPGTRLLVL.

The V call is TRBV7-6, the J call TRBJ2-7; TRBD1 aligns across 7 bases. There are 15 residues in the CDR3. CDR1 SGHVS and CDR2 FNYEAQ come from the germline V gene. V was pared by 4 bases and J by 1 base, with 7 bases of the junction left unmatched. The CDR3 DNA is TGTGCCAGCAGCTCATACAGGGGACAATCCTACGAGCAGTACTTC. Translating it yields CASSSYRGQSYEQYF. The full variable domain, with the rest looked up from reference TRBV7-6 and TRBJ2-7, is GAGVSQSPRYKVTKRGQDVALRCDPISGHVSLYWYRQALGQGPEFLTYFNYEAQQDKSGLPNDRFSAERPEGSISTLTIQRTEQRDSAMYRCASSSYRGQSYEQYFGPGTRLTVT.

The chain links TRBV5-6 to TRBJ2-7; D may be TRBD2 (6 bases). Trimming shortened V by 2 bases and J by 0 bases, and 12 bases separated the two germline ends. This CDR3 is built from 15 residues. Germline V gene data show CDR1 as SGHDT and CDR2 as YYEEEE. The CDR3 loop reads CASSFRGAHSYEQYF. CDR3 bases: TGTGCCAGCAGCTTTCGCGGGGCACACTCCTACGAGCAGTACTTC.

The chain carries TRBV19 and TRBJ2-7; D is perhaps TRBD2 (5 bases). Germline CDR1 reads LNHDA; CDR2 reads SQIVND (reference sequence). V was shortened by 5 bases and J by 5 bases, with 13 bases between the two germline ends. This CDR3 is built from 13 residues. CDR3 coding DNA: TGTGCCAGTAGTGTCCCCGGGGTCGACGAGCAGTACTTC. Translated: CASSVPGVDEQYF.

The J gene is TRBJ1-4, the V gene TRBV4-2; tentative D call: TRBD1 (5 bases). V was clipped by 4 bases and J by 5 bases, with 8 bases between them. The CDR3 is 13 amino acids. Germline loops: CDR1 LGHNA, CDR2 YNFKEQ. The CDR3 DNA reads as TGTGCCAGCAGCCCCCAGGGAAATGAAAAACTGTTTTTT. Translating it yields CASSPQGNEKLFF.

The chain combines TRBV7-2 with TRBJ2-5; D is unclear. In germline, CDR1 is SGHTA, CDR2 FQGNSA. With 2 bases removed from V and 2 bases from J, the gap between germline ends came to 12 bases. CDR3 size: 15 residues. The CDR3 nucleotides read TGTGCCAGCAGCTTATATGCAGGTTGGCAAGAGACCCAGTACTTC. This sequence encodes CASSLYAGWQETQYF.

The chain carries TRBV19 and TRBJ2-4, with 9 bases lining up with TRBD1. CDR1 and CDR2 (germline): LNHDA, SQIVND (reference sequence). After removal of 5 bases from V and 4 bases from J, the junction contained 3 bases not matched to a gene. This CDR3 contains 14 residues. In DNA form, the CDR3 reads TGTGCCAGTAGTGCCGGACAGGGGAAAAACATTCAGTACTTC. Translated, it gives CASSAGQGKNIQYF.

The rearrangement links TRBV9 to TRBJ1-1; D possibly corresponds to TRBD1 (5 bases). This CDR3 region has 14 residues. Germline V gene lookup returns CDR1 SGDLS and CDR2 YYNGEE. V gave up 0 bases and J gave up 4 bases, with 10 bases separating them. The CDR3 bases are TGTGCCAGCAGCGTAGTCGGGGGGGTCACTGAAGCTTTCTTT. It yields the protein CASSVVGGVTEAFF.

V is TRBV5-1 and J is TRBJ1-6; tentative D call: TRBD1 (5 bases). The CDR3 has 14 amino acids. Germline values: CDR1 SGHRS, CDR2 YFSETQ. Trimming shortened V by 0 bases and J by 7 bases, and 8 bases separated the two germline ends. The CDR3 nucleotides read TGCGCCAGCAGCTTGGGACAGATCAATTCACCCCTCCACTTT. It yields the protein CASSLGQINSPLHF.

This sequence joins TRBV5-8 and TRBJ2-3, with 10 nucleotides matching TRBD2. V trimming: 3 bases; J trimming: 5 bases; junction bases outside the gene matches: 9. The CDR3 runs to 16 residues. Looked up from germline, CDR1 is SGHTS and CDR2 is YDEGEE. The CDR3 protein is CASSSGLAGARDTQYF. CDR3 bases: TGTGCCAGCAGCTCCGGGCTAGCGGGGGCTAGAGATACGCAGTATTTT.

J is TRBJ2-3 and V is TRBV13; no definite D call. The V end was cut by 3 bases, the J end by 2 bases, with 15 bases between. The CDR3 loop spans 16 amino acids. The V gene's germline CDR1 is PRHDT and CDR2 FYEKMQ (reference sequence). CDR3 in amino acids: CASSLKWVRDTDTQYF. DNA for the CDR3: TGTGCCAGCAGCTTGAAGTGGGTAAGGGACACAGATACGCAGTATTTT.